This T cell receptor beta chain was identified in a study of cytomegalovirus exposure and HLA in healthy donors. The study's findings and limits: Sequence variants that were highly shared formed a cluster that was likely a sequencing artifact. It was assumed in the presence/absence analyses that sequencing depth was roughly uniform across donors. Later work associated roughly 15,000 TCR beta sequences with HLA alleles at 0.05 false discovery rate.

About this clone itself: Antigen specificity is unknown.

PCR employed 60 Vbeta and 13 Jbeta primers. Profiled with immunoSEQ multiplex PCR; TCRdb holds only in-frame clones, not every one. The data show about 120,000 clones, roughly 10% seen once. At sampling all donors were nominally healthy, likely with unrecorded immune exposures. The material sequenced was PBMCs. The source is a woman between 18 and 29 years old in good health and CMV-seropositive.

The CDR3: CASSLGARLAGGPDTQYF. As DNA, the CDR3 is TGTGCCAGCAGCTTAGGGGCAAGATTAGCGGGAGGGCCAGATACGCAGTATTTT. The rearrangement uses TRBV7-6 and TRBJ2-3, with TRBD2 matching 11 bases. Germline-derived CDR1 and CDR2 are SGHVS and FNYEAQ. The V and J ends lost 1 base and 4 bases, in that order; junction bases with no gene match: 10. The CDR3 covers 18 residues.